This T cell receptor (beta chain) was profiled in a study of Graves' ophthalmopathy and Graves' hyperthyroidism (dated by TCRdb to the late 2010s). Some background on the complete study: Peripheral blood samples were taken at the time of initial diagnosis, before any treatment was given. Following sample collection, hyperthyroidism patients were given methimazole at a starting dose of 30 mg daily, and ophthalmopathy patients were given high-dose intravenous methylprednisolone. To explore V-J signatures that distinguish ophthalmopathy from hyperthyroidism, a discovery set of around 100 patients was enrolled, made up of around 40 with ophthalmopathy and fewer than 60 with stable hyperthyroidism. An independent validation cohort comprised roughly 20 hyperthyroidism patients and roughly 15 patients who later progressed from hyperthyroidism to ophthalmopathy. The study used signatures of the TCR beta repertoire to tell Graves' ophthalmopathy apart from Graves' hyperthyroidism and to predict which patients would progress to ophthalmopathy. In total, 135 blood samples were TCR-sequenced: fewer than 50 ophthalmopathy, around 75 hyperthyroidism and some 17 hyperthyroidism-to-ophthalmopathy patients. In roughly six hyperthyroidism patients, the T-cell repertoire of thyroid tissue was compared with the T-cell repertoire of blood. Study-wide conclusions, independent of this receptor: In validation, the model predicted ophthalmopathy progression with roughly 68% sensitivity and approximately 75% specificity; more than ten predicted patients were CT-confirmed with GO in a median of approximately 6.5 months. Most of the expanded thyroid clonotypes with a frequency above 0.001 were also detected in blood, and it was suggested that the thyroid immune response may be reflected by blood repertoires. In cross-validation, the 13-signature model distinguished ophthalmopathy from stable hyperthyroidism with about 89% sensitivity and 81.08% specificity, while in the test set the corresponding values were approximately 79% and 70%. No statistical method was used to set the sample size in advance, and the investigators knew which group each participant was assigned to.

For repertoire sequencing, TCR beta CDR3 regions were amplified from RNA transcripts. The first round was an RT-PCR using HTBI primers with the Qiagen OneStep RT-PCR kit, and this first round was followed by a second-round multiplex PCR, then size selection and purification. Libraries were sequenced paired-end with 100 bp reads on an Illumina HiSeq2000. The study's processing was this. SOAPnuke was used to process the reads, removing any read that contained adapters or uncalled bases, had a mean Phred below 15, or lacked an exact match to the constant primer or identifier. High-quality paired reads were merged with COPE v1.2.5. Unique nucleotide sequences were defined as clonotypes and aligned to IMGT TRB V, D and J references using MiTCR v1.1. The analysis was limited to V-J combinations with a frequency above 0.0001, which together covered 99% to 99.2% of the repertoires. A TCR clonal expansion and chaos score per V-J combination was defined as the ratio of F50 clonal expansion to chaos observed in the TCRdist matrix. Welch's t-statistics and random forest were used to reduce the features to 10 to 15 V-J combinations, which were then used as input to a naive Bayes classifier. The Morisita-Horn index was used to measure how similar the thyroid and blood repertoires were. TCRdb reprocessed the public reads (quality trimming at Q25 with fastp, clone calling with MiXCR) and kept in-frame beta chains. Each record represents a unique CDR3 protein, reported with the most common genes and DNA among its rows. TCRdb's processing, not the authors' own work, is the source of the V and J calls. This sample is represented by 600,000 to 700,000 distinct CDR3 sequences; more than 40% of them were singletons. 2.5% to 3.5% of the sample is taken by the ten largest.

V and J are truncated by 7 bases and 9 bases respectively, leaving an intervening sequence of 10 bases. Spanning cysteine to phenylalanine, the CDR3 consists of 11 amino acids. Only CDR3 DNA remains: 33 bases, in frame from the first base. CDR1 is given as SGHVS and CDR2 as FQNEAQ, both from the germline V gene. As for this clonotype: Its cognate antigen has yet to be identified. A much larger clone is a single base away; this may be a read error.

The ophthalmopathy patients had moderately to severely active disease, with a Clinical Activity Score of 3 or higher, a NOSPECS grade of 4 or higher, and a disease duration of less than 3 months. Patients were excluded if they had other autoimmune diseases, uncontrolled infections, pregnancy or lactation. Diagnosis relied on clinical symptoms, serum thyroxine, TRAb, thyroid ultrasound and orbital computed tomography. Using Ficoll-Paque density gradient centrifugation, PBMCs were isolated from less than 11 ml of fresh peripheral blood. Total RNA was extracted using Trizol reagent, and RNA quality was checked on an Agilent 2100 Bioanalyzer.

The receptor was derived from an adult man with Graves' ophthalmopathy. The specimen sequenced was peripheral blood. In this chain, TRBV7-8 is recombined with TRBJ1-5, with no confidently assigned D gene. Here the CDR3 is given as CASTELGPQHF. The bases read TGTGCCAGCACCGAACTTGGGCCCCAGCATTTT. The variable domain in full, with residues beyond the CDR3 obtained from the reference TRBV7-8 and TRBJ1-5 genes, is GAGVSQSPRYKVAKRGQDVALRCDPISGHVSLFWYQQALGQGPEFLTYFQNEAQLDKSGLPSDRFFAERPEGSVSTLKIQRTQQEDSAVYLCASTELGPQHFGDGTRLSIL.